This T cell receptor beta chain was sequenced during a study of blood T cell repertoires in COVID-19. About the study: Italy, Spain and the United States were the sources of the convalescent and acute COVID-19 samples.

Study processing details: Reference gene primer amplification gave estimated nucleated cell counts. Repertoires were generated with immunoSEQ multiplex PCR, while TCRdb's copy carries only in-frame clones and drops some. V and J calls and clone size are copied from that table; D and trimming were computed from the DNA. The repertoire holds about 120,000 clones, with 86% as singletons. In its sample, this clone was seen a few times. V lost 3 bases, J lost 0 bases, and 11 bases lay in between. This CDR3 region has 15 residues. Per the germline V gene, CDR1 is LGHNA and CDR2 is YNFKEQ. The chain is built from TRBV4-2 and TRBJ2-5; tentatively, D is TRBD2 (5 bases). Sequencing was carried out using peripheral blood. The clonotype comes from a man aged 35 to 55 with acute or convalescent COVID-19. CDR3 sequence reads: CASSQGSEYQETQYF. CDR3 DNA sequence: TGTGCCAGCAGCCAGGGTAGCGAGTACCAAGAGACCCAGTACTTC.